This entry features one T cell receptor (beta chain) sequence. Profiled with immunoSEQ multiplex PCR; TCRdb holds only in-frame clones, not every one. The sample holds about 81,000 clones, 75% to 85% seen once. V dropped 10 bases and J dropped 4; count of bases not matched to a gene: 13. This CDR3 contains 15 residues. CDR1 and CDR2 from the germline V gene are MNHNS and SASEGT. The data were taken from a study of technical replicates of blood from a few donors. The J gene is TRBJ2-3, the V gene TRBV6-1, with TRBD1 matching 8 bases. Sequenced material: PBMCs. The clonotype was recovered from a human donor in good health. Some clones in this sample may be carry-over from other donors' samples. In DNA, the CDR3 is TGTGCCACCAAAGGACAGGGCTTTTGGTCAGATACGCAGTATTTT. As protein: CATKGQGFWSDTQYF.